The clone carrying this T cell receptor beta chain was picked up one time. Its cognate antigen is unknown. The data originate from a study of cytotoxic CD8 clonotypes in ibrutinib-treated CLL. Study-level background: Of a cohort that held roughly eleven relapsed/refractory and roughly 15 treatment-naive patients, under 18 were IGHV unmutated. Study-level findings and limits: At progression, clonality fell back toward baseline after rising at ibrutinib response. Relative to age-matched healthy donors, clonality at baseline was higher, and it tracked circulating CD8+ T-cell counts. Collection times varied between progressing and sustained-remission patients.

Sequencing used immunoSEQ multiplex PCR; TCRdb keeps in-frame clones, though not all of them. This table has around 25,000 clones, approximately 71% appearing once. This CDR3 region has 15 residues. V is TRBV12-1 and J is TRBJ1-5. TRBV12-1 is noted as a pseudogene. Sequences were derived from PBMCs, sampled at disease progression, from a patient treated with ibrutinib. This clonotype was sampled from a human donor with chronic lymphocytic leukemia. CDR3 loop: CASSFRGPSNQPQHF. CDR3 DNA: TGTGCCAGCAGCTTCCGGGGCCCAAGCAATCAGCCCCAGCATTTT.